The 31 T cell receptor beta chains in this list originate from one sample, sequenced in a study of shared clonotypes between healthy human individuals. Naive CD8 cells lacked CD45RO and underwent positive selection for CCR7, leaving out terminally differentiated effector memory CD45RA+ cells. The table came from immunoSEQ multiplex PCR; TCRdb's copy has only in-frame clones and leaves some out. The sample yields around 600,000 clones, around 96% seen once. Sequencing used naive CD8+ T cells sorted from blood. The receptors were sampled from a woman aged 25 to 39 in good health.

The chain uses TRBV2 and TRBJ1-5; D is perhaps TRBD1 (5 bases). Germline lookup yields CDR1 SNHLY and CDR2 FYNNEI. The CDR3 is 13 amino acids. Trimming cost V 3 bases and J 7 bases, with 10 bases left between them. The CDR3 DNA is TGTGCCAGCAGTGAGGGGCTATGGCAGCCCCAGCATTTT. It codes for CASSEGLWQPQHF.

This chain uses TRBV7-9 with TRBJ1-1; 11 nucleotides line up with TRBD1. This CDR3 is built from 17 residues. Trimming at V came to 6 bases and at J to 5 bases, leaving 14 bases not matched to a gene. Germline CDR1 reads SEHNR; CDR2 reads FQNEAQ (reference sequence). CDR3 DNA sequence: TGTGCCAGCAGGCCTGCGTTTATGGGACAGGGGGGAACTGAAGCTTTCTTT. Translating it yields CASRPAFMGQGGTEAFF.

The chain carries TRBV2 and TRBJ2-7; D is perhaps TRBD2 (5 bases). The V end lost 6 bases, the J end lost 4 bases, and 10 bases lay between the germline ends. This CDR3 is 12 amino acids long. Germline V gene data show CDR1 as SNHLY and CDR2 as FYNNEI. This chain's CDR3 is CASSFTSYEQYF. CDR3 nucleotides: TGTGCCAGCAGCTTCACTAGTTACGAGCAGTACTTC.

This clone was detected only a few times. The rearrangement joins TRBV4-1 to TRBJ1-1; 7 bases fit TRBD1. This CDR3 region has 13 residues. V lost 4 bases, J lost 5 bases, and 4 bases stayed unmatched. Germline V gene lookup returns CDR1 MGHRA and CDR2 YSYEKL. CDR3 sequence reads: CASSPTGETEAFF. CDR3 nucleotide sequence: TGCGCCAGCAGCCCCACAGGGGAGACTGAAGCTTTCTTT.

This chain uses TRBV6-5 with TRBJ2-7; D perhaps matches TRBD2 (6 bases). The CDR3 covers 16 residues. Germline CDR1 reads MNHEY; CDR2 reads SVGAGI. The ends were cut back, 0 bases at V and 2 bases at J, with 14 bases in the middle. CDR3 sequence (DNA): TGTGCCAGCAGTTACTCGGCCGGGAGAGTTCCCTACGAGCAGTACTTC. Translating gives CASSYSAGRVPYEQYF.

The CDR3 loop is CASSLAAGSSYNEQFF. The CDR3, as DNA: TGTGCCAGCAGCTTGGCTGCGGGAAGCTCCTACAATGAGCAGTTCTTC. This chain links TRBV5-4 with TRBJ2-1; D perhaps matches TRBD2 (6 bases). CDR3 length equals 16 residues. V was clipped by 0 bases and J by 0 bases, with 10 bases between them. The germline V gene has CDR1 SGHNT and CDR2 YYREEE (reference sequence).

The chain employs TRBV6-5 and TRBJ2-3, with 9 bases that match TRBD2. The CDR3 runs to 14 residues. Germline V lookup: CDR1 MNHEY, CDR2 SVGAGI. With V trimmed by 4 bases and J by 3 bases, 2 bases remained unmatched. The CDR3 protein is CASSLSGRTDTQYF. DNA of the CDR3: TGTGCCAGCAGTTTAAGCGGGAGGACAGATACGCAGTATTTT.

The chain recombines TRBV30 with TRBJ2-1, with D perhaps matching TRBD2 (6 bases). The V and J ends lost 1 base and 4 bases respectively, with 17 bases between them. This CDR3 comprises 16 residues. Germline CDR1 is GTSNPN and CDR2 is SVGIG (reference sequence). CDR3 amino acids: CAWSETGTSWYNEQFF. In DNA, the CDR3 is TGTGCCTGGAGTGAAACGGGTACTAGCTGGTACAATGAGCAGTTCTTC.

The gene calls are TRBV14 and TRBJ2-1; 15 bases are a match to TRBD2. The CDR3 spans 15 residues. Trimming removed 3 bases from V and 11 bases from J; junction bases left unmatched: 5. The germline gives CDR1 SGHDN, CDR2 FVKESK. The CDR3 protein is CASSHVGTSGGKQFF. Written as DNA, the CDR3 is TGTGCCAGCAGCCACGTGGGGACTAGCGGGGGGAAGCAGTTCTTC. The whole variable domain, filled in from reference TRBV14 and TRBJ2-1, reads EAGVTQFPSHSVIEKGQTVTLRCDPISGHDNLYWYRRVMGKEIKFLLHFVKESKQDESGMPNNRFLAERTGGTYSTLKVQPAELEDSGVYFCASSHVGTSGGKQFFGPGTRLTVL.

The chain employs TRBV2 and TRBJ1-5, with a tentative D call TRBD1 (6 bases). Germline lookup yields CDR1 SNHLY and CDR2 FYNNEI. This CDR3 contains 18 residues. V was cut by 2 bases and J by 0 bases, with 17 bases left in between. The CDR3 region is CASSERGLPVNSNQPQHF. In nucleotides, the CDR3 is TGTGCCAGCAGTGAACGGGGGCTTCCCGTTAATAGCAATCAGCCCCAGCATTTT.

The chain carries TRBV5-4 and TRBJ1-1; tentative D call: TRBD1 (5 bases). The CDR3 length is 16 residues. V gave up 0 bases and J gave up 0 bases, with 12 bases separating them. The germline gives CDR1 SGHNT, CDR2 YYREEE (reference sequence). In DNA form, the CDR3 reads TGTGCCAGCAGCTTGGGGGGGTTTGGGATGAACACTGAAGCTTTCTTT. This sequence encodes CASSLGGFGMNTEAFF.

The chain recombines TRBV11-2 with TRBJ2-7, with TRBD1 as a possible D gene (5 bases). CDR1 SGHAT and CDR2 FQNNGV come from the germline V gene. CDR3 length: 16 residues. The V end was cut by 5 bases, the J end by 4 bases, with 21 bases between. In DNA form, the CDR3 reads TGTGCCAGCAGCCCACTGGCCAGGGCTCGATTTTACGAGCAGTACTTC. The encoded protein is CASSPLARARFYEQYF.

As DNA, the CDR3 is TGCGCCAGCAGCTTGAGAGGGGCTCACTACGAGCAGTACTTC. Its translation is CASSLRGAHYEQYF. The genes are TRBV5-1 and TRBJ2-7; either TRBD1 or TRBD2 may fit D (5 bases each). V lost 1 base, J lost 3 bases, and 11 bases lay in between. The length of the CDR3 is 14 residues. The germline gives CDR1 SGHRS, CDR2 YFSETQ.

This clone has a single count. The chain recombines TRBV28 with TRBJ1-2; TRBD1 matches at 10 bases. The CDR3 is made up of 16 amino acids. CDR1 is MDHEN, CDR2 SYDVKM, per germline. Losses at the gene ends were 5 bases for V and 6 bases for J; bases not matched to a gene: 12. The CDR3 DNA reads TGTGCCAGCAGTCTCTGGACAGGGGGGGATGAGAATGGCTACACCTTC. It specifies CASSLWTGGDENGYTF.

DNA for the CDR3: TGTGCCAGCAGCGTGGGGACAGGGTCGGGTTCCTACGAGCAGTACTTC. This sequence encodes CASSVGTGSGSYEQYF. V and J are TRBV9 and TRBJ2-7, with 9 bases that match TRBD1. CDR1 is SGDLS, CDR2 YYNGEE, per germline. V trimming: 2 bases; J trimming: 1 base; junction bases outside the gene matches: 7. This CDR3 comprises 16 residues.

The chain couples TRBV14 to TRBJ1-2; the match to TRBD1 covers 7 bases. Germline V CDR1 and CDR2: SGHDN, FVKESK. V trimming: 4 bases; J trimming: 4 bases; junction bases outside the gene matches: 9. This CDR3 is built from 15 residues. This CDR3 is CASSRTGDGSYGYTF. The CDR3 nucleotides read TGTGCCAGCAGCCGTACAGGGGACGGATCCTATGGCTACACCTTC.

V is TRBV5-8 and J is TRBJ1-3, with D tentatively TRBD1 (5 bases). The germline V and J ends were trimmed by 3 bases and 0 bases, with 22 bases remaining between them. The germline V gene has CDR1 SGHTS and CDR2 YDEGEE. The CDR3 sequence is 19 residues long. The CDR3 region has the DNA TGTGCCAGCAGCTCCGACAGTAGCGCCTGGCCGCTCTCTGGAAACACCATATATTTT. It codes for CASSSDSSAWPLSGNTIYF.

With respect to this clone: The sample contains more than one DNA sequence encoding this CDR3. The J gene is TRBJ2-7, the V gene TRBV4-1, with D uncertain. Germline loops: CDR1 MGHRA, CDR2 YSYEKL. There are 12 residues in the CDR3. Trimming removed 1 base at V and 4 bases at J, with 5 bases between. CDR3 nucleotides: TGCGCCAGCAGCCAAGTAGGGTACGAGCAGTACTTC. This sequence encodes CASSQVGYEQYF.

This rearrangement joins TRBV28 to TRBJ2-1; D is unclear. The germline gives CDR1 MDHEN, CDR2 SYDVKM. This CDR3 has 14 amino acids. V lost 2 bases and J lost 3, with 8 bases in between. CDR3 in amino acids: CASSLHTNYNEQFF. CDR3 DNA: TGTGCCAGCAGTTTACACACTAACTACAATGAGCAGTTCTTC.

With regard to this clone: Other nucleotide sequences from this sample produce the same CDR3. V usage is TRBV2 and J usage is TRBJ2-7; perhaps TRBD1 as D (6 bases). Germline values: CDR1 SNHLY, CDR2 FYNNEI. V was trimmed by 1 base and J by 1 base, leaving 11 bases between them. The CDR3 has 15 amino acids. This CDR3 is CASSEGQGSSYEQYF. The CDR3 DNA reads TGTGCCAGCAGTGAAGGCCAGGGGTCGTCCTACGAGCAGTACTTC.

The chain combines TRBV27 with TRBJ2-7; no clear D. The V gene's germline CDR1 is MNHEY and CDR2 SMNVEV (reference sequence). Deletions cut 3 bases from V and 2 bases from J, with 11 bases between. The CDR3 covers 14 residues. The CDR3 sequence is CASSFGSTAYEQYF. As DNA, the CDR3 is TGTGCCAGCAGTTTCGGGTCCACCGCCTACGAGCAGTACTTC.

The J gene is TRBJ2-7, the V gene TRBV7-2; weak D call: TRBD2 (7 bases). Germline V gives CDR1 SGHTA, CDR2 FQGNSA. The V end lost 5 bases, the J end lost 4 bases, and 12 bases lay between the germline ends. This CDR3 is built from 13 residues. CDR3 bases: TGTGCCAGCAGCCTCGGGGGGCAGTACGAGCAGTACTTC. This codes for CASSLGGQYEQYF.

The gene calls are TRBV4-2 and TRBJ2-7; D ambiguous. The CDR3 is 13 amino acids. The germline V gene encodes CDR1 LGHNA and CDR2 YNFKEQ. The V end lost 3 bases, the J end lost 1 base, and 7 bases lay between the germline ends. CDR3 sequence: CASSQGYSYEQYF. In nucleotides, the CDR3 is TGTGCCAGCAGCCAGGGATATTCCTACGAGCAGTACTTC.

This chain links TRBV10-3 with TRBJ2-1; D uncertain. Trimming took off 2 bases at V and 1 base at J, with 9 bases between the two ends. Germline assignment: CDR1 ENHRY and CDR2 SYGVKD. This CDR3 has 15 amino acids. In DNA form, the CDR3 reads TGTGCCATCAGTGAGGGTGTGGGGTCCTACAATGAGCAGTTCTTC. Translated: CAISEGVGSYNEQFF.

The V gene is TRBV27, the J gene TRBJ2-7; no reliable D call. This CDR3 is 12 amino acids long. V was clipped by 9 bases and J by 3 bases, with 12 bases between them. Germline V gene data show CDR1 as MNHEY and CDR2 as SMNVEV (reference sequence). The chain's CDR3 is CASGYTYYEQYF. Written as DNA, the CDR3 is TGTGCCAGTGGATACACGTACTACGAGCAGTACTTC.

The chain combines TRBV6-1 with TRBJ2-7; D is ambiguous. Between the trimmed V and J ends, which lost 4 bases and 2 bases, there was a span of 12 bases. CDR1 and CDR2 from the germline V gene are MNHNS and SASEGT. The CDR3 is made up of 14 amino acids. The CDR3 protein is CASSGGWGTYEQYF. For the CDR3, the DNA is TGTGCCAGCAGTGGTGGTTGGGGTACCTACGAGCAGTACTTC.

In regard to this clone: Other DNA sequences from this sample encode an identical CDR3 as well. The gene calls are TRBV28 and TRBJ1-5; no clear D gene. Germline values: CDR1 MDHEN, CDR2 SYDVKM. Trimming pared 5 bases from V and 0 bases from J, leaving 8 bases between. This CDR3 has 14 residues. The CDR3 here is CASSLRISNQPQHF. The CDR3 DNA reads as TGTGCCAGCAGTCTACGGATTAGCAATCAGCCCCAGCATTTT.

This sequence joins TRBV29-1 and TRBJ1-2, with a tentative D call TRBD1 (5 bases). Trimming stripped 1 base from V and 4 bases from J, with 13 bases between. CDR1 and CDR2 from the germline V gene are SQVTM and ANQGSEA. The CDR3 length is 14 residues. The chain's CDR3 is CSVEAMTVGYGYTF. In DNA, the CDR3 is TGCAGCGTTGAAGCCATGACAGTGGGCTATGGCTACACCTTC.

V and J are TRBV5-1 and TRBJ1-1; 7 nucleotides agree with TRBD1. The V gene's germline CDR1 is SGHRS and CDR2 YFSETQ. J was trimmed by 4 bases and V by 0 bases; bases with no gene match: 6. The CDR3 length is 15 residues. CDR3 in DNA: TGCGCCAGCAGCTTGGATCCGGGACAGAGCACTGAAGCTTTCTTT. As protein: CASSLDPGQSTEAFF. Supplemented by reference TRBV5-1 and TRBJ1-1, the full variable domain reads KAGVTQTPRYLIKTRGQQVTLSCSPISGHRSVSWYQQTPGQGLQFLFEYFSETQRNKGNFPGRFSGRQFSNSRSEMNVSTLELGDSALYLCASSLDPGQSTEAFFGQGTRLTVV.

Turning to this clone: At one boundary the junction diverges from the germline segment, which might be a read error. The chain employs TRBV28 and TRBJ2-7; 7 positions match TRBD2. CDR3 length: 17 amino acids. Germline V gene lookup returns CDR1 MDHEN and CDR2 SYDVKM. CDR3: CASSFEGRAFSTSAGDF. The CDR3 DNA follows: TGTGCCAGCAGTTTTGAAGGGAGGGCCTTTTCCACGAGCGCGGGAGACTTC.

J is TRBJ2-2 and V is TRBV7-8; 10 bases map to TRBD2. The CDR3 consists of 17 residues. Germline CDR1 SGHVS, CDR2 FQNEAQ. Trimming removed 5 bases from V and 1 base from J; junction bases left unmatched: 7. CDR3 DNA: TGTGCCAGCAGCGACCGACTAGCGGGTAGGAACACCGGGGAGCTGTTTTTT. This sequence encodes CASSDRLAGRNTGELFF.